This T cell receptor (beta chain) was retrieved from a study of T cell clones after liver transplantation. Details on this clone: Distinct nucleotide sequences in the sample also encode this CDR3.

Profiling relied on immunoSEQ multiplex PCR, and the TCRdb table lists in-frame clones only, not all of them. This sample carries roughly 70,000 clones, 75% to 85% of them seen once, and the ten largest clones take roughly 0.6%. V lost 6 bases and J 5 bases, leaving 13 bases between the germline ends. This CDR3 has 13 residues. Per germline, CDR1 MDHEN and CDR2 SYDVKM. The sample in question was CD4+ T cells from blood, obtained before liver transplant. The clonotype originates from a human donor who received a liver transplant. V gene TRBV28 combines with J gene TRBJ1-2, with a weak D call TRBD1 (5 bases). In DNA form, the CDR3 reads TGTGCCAGCAGCCTCGGGGCCCGTTATGGCTACACCTTC. It codes for CASSLGARYGYTF.